These 32 T cell receptor beta chains came from one sample sequenced in a study of blood T cell repertoires in COVID-19. Profiling relied on immunoSEQ multiplex PCR, and the TCRdb table lists in-frame clones only, not all of them. Of about 55,000 clones in the sample, about 82% are singletons; the top ten hold about 13%. Sequencing used peripheral blood. These receptors were collected from a human donor in a cohort sampled during active COVID-19.

This rearrangement joins TRBV19 to TRBJ2-4; perhaps TRBD1 as D (5 bases). Germline assignment: CDR1 LNHDA and CDR2 SQIVND (reference sequence). The V end lost 1 base, the J end lost 2 bases, and 15 bases lay between the germline ends. CDR3 size: 17 residues. CDR3 sequence reads: CASSIGGGLVTKNIQYF. DNA for the CDR3: TGTGCCAGTAGTATAGGGGGCGGTCTTGTGACCAAAAACATTCAGTACTTC.

This chain links TRBV7-2 with TRBJ1-2; 10 nucleotides agree with TRBD1. Germline assignment: CDR1 SGHTA and CDR2 FQGNSA. The CDR3 has 17 amino acids. After removal of 2 bases from V and 4 bases from J, the junction contained 10 bases not matched to a gene. CDR3 region: CASSLLGQGSSVYGYTF. Here the CDR3 DNA reads TGTGCCAGCAGCTTATTGGGACAGGGGTCGAGCGTCTATGGCTACACCTTC.

The V call is TRBV5-5, the J call TRBJ1-1, with D hard to call. The CDR3 is 13 amino acids. Between the trimmed V and J ends, which lost 0 bases and 5 bases, there was a span of 8 bases. Germline V gene lookup returns CDR1 SGHKS and CDR2 YYEKEE (reference sequence). The CDR3 is CASSLVSGTEAFF. The CDR3 DNA is TGTGCCAGCAGCTTGGTGTCGGGGACTGAAGCTTTCTTT.

The V gene is TRBV4-3, the J gene TRBJ1-5; no reliable D call. Trimming stripped 0 bases from V and 7 bases from J, with 7 bases between. Germline V gene lookup returns CDR1 LGHNA and CDR2 YSLEER. The CDR3 has 13 residues. The CDR3 nucleotides read TGCGCCAGCAGCCAAGATCGGGGACAGCCCCAGCATTTT. Residues: CASSQDRGQPQHF.

The gene calls are TRBV6-5 and TRBJ2-7; 8 nucleotides match TRBD1. Germline CDR1 and CDR2: MNHEY and SVGAGI. V shed 6 bases and J 4 bases; nucleotides not matched to a gene: 8. This CDR3 is 14 amino acids long. This CDR3 reads CASRTTGDLYEQYF. DNA for the CDR3: TGTGCCAGCAGGACGACAGGGGACTTATACGAGCAGTACTTC.

The chain recombines TRBV29-1 with TRBJ1-2; tentatively, D is TRBD1 (5 bases). V lost 2 bases, J lost 1 base, and 8 bases lay in between. Germline CDR1 is SQVTM and CDR2 is ANQGSEA. The CDR3 loop spans 13 amino acids. This chain's CDR3 is CSVERQGNYGYTF. In nucleotides, the CDR3 is TGCAGCGTTGAACGTCAGGGTAACTATGGCTACACCTTC.

For the CDR3, the DNA is TGCAGCGCCCTGAGAGGCGAAGGGGTAAACACCGGGGAGCTGTTTTTT. The encoded protein is CSALRGEGVNTGELFF. This sequence joins TRBV29-1 and TRBJ2-2; weak D call: TRBD1 (5 bases). The CDR3 sequence is 16 residues long. Germline V gene data show CDR1 as SQVTM and CDR2 as ANQGSEA. The ends were cut back, 7 bases at V and 2 bases at J, with 20 bases in the middle.

This sequence joins TRBV11-2 and TRBJ2-1, with 16 positions matching TRBD2. The CDR3 is 15 amino acids. Germline loops: CDR1 SGHAT, CDR2 FQNNGV. V shed 4 bases, J shed 10 bases, and the junction held 4 bases outside the gene matches. The CDR3: CASSSGTSGRGEQFF. In DNA form, the CDR3 reads TGTGCCAGCAGCTCCGGGACTAGCGGGAGGGGCGAGCAGTTCTTC.

The chain carries TRBV5-6 and TRBJ1-3, with D unclear. CDR1 and CDR2 (germline): SGHDT, YYEEEE. The CDR3 is 17 residues long. V dropped 0 bases and J dropped 0 bases, with 13 bases sitting between them. CDR3: CASSLELGITSGNTIYF. The CDR3 region has the DNA TGTGCCAGCAGCTTGGAGTTGGGCATAACCTCTGGAAACACCATATATTTT.

This clone was seen more than once but under ten times. This rearrangement joins TRBV4-1 to TRBJ2-7; D remains ambiguous. With 1 base removed from V and 0 bases from J, the gap between germline ends came to 10 bases. The CDR3 consists of 15 residues. CDR1 is MGHRA, CDR2 YSYEKL, per germline. CDR3 amino acids: CASSQGGTSSYEQYF. CDR3 nucleotide sequence: TGCGCCAGCAGCCAAGGCGGTACAAGCTCCTACGAGCAGTACTTC.

The gene calls are TRBV7-9 and TRBJ2-5, with TRBD2 matching 7 bases. The CDR3 runs to 16 residues. The germline CDR1 and CDR2 sequences are SEHNR and FQNEAQ (reference sequence). V was pared by 3 bases and J by 0 bases, with 7 bases of the junction left unmatched. This CDR3 is CASSLSGAGNQETQYF. The CDR3 bases are TGTGCCAGCAGCTTGTCCGGAGCGGGGAACCAAGAGACCCAGTACTTC.

V and J are TRBV3-1 (or the pseudogene TRBV3-2) and TRBJ1-5, with D possibly TRBD1 on 5 matching bases. Trimming cost V 4 bases and J 3 bases, with 10 bases left between them. The CDR3 consists of 14 residues. Germline lookup yields CDR1 LGHDT and CDR2 YNNKEL (reference sequence). CDR3 loop: CASSLGLINQPQHF. In DNA, the CDR3 is TGTGCCAGCAGCCTGGGGCTGATCAATCAGCCCCAGCATTTT.

V gene TRBV5-5 combines with J gene TRBJ2-3; 7 bases fit TRBD1. Losses at the gene ends were 0 bases for V and 6 bases for J; bases not matched to a gene: 7. The CDR3 consists of 15 residues. Germline assignment: CDR1 SGHKS and CDR2 YYEKEE (reference sequence). The CDR3 region is CASSLGTGGIDTQYF. CDR3 sequence (DNA): TGTGCCAGCAGCTTGGGGACAGGCGGTATTGATACGCAGTATTTT.

This chain uses TRBV6-4 with TRBJ1-5; 9 positions agree with TRBD1. The ends lost 6 bases at V and 3 bases at J; junction bases unmatched: 12. There are 17 residues in the CDR3. Looked up from germline, CDR1 is MRHNA and CDR2 is SNTAGT. CDR3 DNA: TGTGCCAGCAGGGGGGACAGGGTTAGCCTTAACAATCAGCCCCAGCATTTT. This encodes CASRGDRVSLNNQPQHF.

CDR3 nucleotide sequence: TGTGCCAGCAGCTTAACAGGACAGAGCAATCAGCCCCAGCATTTT. The encoded protein is CASSLTGQSNQPQHF. This chain uses TRBV7-3 with TRBJ1-5; D possibly corresponds to TRBD1 (6 bases). This CDR3 has 15 amino acids. The germline V gene encodes CDR1 SGHTA and CDR2 FQGTGA. The V and J ends lost 0 bases and 1 base respectively, with 7 bases between them.

This chain uses TRBV4-1 with TRBJ2-3; TRBD1 agrees at 7 bases. The ends lost 4 bases at V and 3 bases at J; junction bases unmatched: 4. The CDR3 covers 14 residues. Germline V gives CDR1 MGHRA, CDR2 YSYEKL. As DNA, the CDR3 is TGCGCCAGCAGCCCGACAGGGTTGACAGATACGCAGTATTTT. Translating gives CASSPTGLTDTQYF.

J is TRBJ2-1 and V is TRBV15, with D maybe TRBD1 (5 bases). The CDR3 covers 16 residues. The V end lost 0 bases, the J end lost 1 base, and 10 bases lay between the germline ends. Germline-derived CDR1 and CDR2 are LNHNV and YYDKDF (reference sequence). CDR3 nucleotides: TGTGCCACCAGCAGAGAGGGGCTAGGGTCCTACAATGAGCAGTTCTTC. Translated: CATSREGLGSYNEQFF.

CDR3 DNA sequence: TGTGCCAGCAGCTTGACTAGTAAGAACACCGGGGAGCTGTTTTTT. This codes for CASSLTSKNTGELFF. The V and J genes are TRBV28 and TRBJ2-2; perhaps TRBD2 as D (6 bases). Germline V gene data show CDR1 as MDHEN and CDR2 as SYDVKM. The CDR3 is 15 amino acids. Trimming pared 6 bases from V and 1 base from J, leaving 12 bases between.

The rearrangement uses TRBV5-6 and TRBJ2-3; D gene ambiguous. Germline CDR1 SGHDT, CDR2 YYEEEE. Trimming shortened V by 4 bases and J by 0 bases, and 9 bases separated the two germline ends. The length of the CDR3 is 14 residues. The DNA of the CDR3 is TGTGCCAGCAGCGCCGAGTGGAGCACAGATACGCAGTATTTT. Amino acids: CASSAEWSTDTQYF.

J is TRBJ2-2 and V is TRBV7-9; 9 nucleotides align to TRBD2. Trimming removed 10 bases from V and 0 bases from J; junction bases left unmatched: 3. In germline, CDR1 is SEHNR, CDR2 FQNEAQ (reference sequence). The CDR3 length is 14 residues. CDR3 region: CATQRGANTGELFF. DNA of the CDR3: TGTGCCACCCAGCGGGGGGCGAACACCGGGGAGCTGTTTTTT.

The chain uses TRBV6-5 and TRBJ2-5; D might be TRBD2 (5 bases). CDR3 length equals 13 residues. The V end was cut by 8 bases, the J end by 3 bases, with 13 bases between. The germline CDR1 and CDR2 sequences are MNHEY and SVGAGI. The CDR3 sequence: CASGRTPKETQYF. For the CDR3, the DNA is TGTGCCAGCGGGAGAACCCCCAAAGAGACCCAGTACTTC.

Only one count was recorded for this clone. This chain links TRBV7-9 with TRBJ2-7; 8 positions match TRBD1. J gave up 3 bases and V 5 bases, and 9 bases lay outside the gene matches. Germline assignment: CDR1 SEHNR and CDR2 FQNEAQ (reference sequence). The CDR3 has 15 amino acids. CDR3 residues: CASSRDRGEVYEQYF. CDR3 in DNA: TGTGCCAGCAGCCGTGACAGGGGAGAAGTCTACGAGCAGTACTTC.

Remarks on this clone: In the same sample, other DNA sequences code for this CDR3. This chain connects TRBV3-1 (or the pseudogene TRBV3-2) to TRBJ2-3; 7 positions agree with TRBD2. The CDR3 runs 15 residues. Losses at the gene ends were 1 base for V and 1 base for J; bases not matched to a gene: 2. The germline V gene has CDR1 LGHDT and CDR2 YNNKEL (reference sequence). The CDR3 here is CASSQGGGRTDTQYF. The CDR3 DNA follows: TGTGCCAGCAGCCAAGGGGGGGGACGCACAGATACGCAGTATTTT.

The CDR3 nucleotides read TGTGCCAGCACCCTGAAGGGAGGGTTGGTGACCCAGTACTTC. Translating gives CASTLKGGLVTQYF. This rearrangement joins TRBV2 to TRBJ2-5; 7 bases map to TRBD2. CDR3 length: 14 residues. From germline, CDR1 is SNHLY and CDR2 FYNNEI. The V gene end was trimmed by 7 bases and the J gene end by 7 bases; junction bases not matched to a gene: 12. Drawing the rest from reference TRBV2 and TRBJ2-5, the complete variable domain is EPEVTQTPSHQVTQMGQEVILRCVPISNHLYFYWYRQILGQKVEFLVSFYNNEISEKSEIFDDQFSVERPDGSNFTLKIRSTKLEDSAMYFCASTLKGGLVTQYFGPGTRLLVL.

The chain joins TRBV19 to TRBJ1-5, with 8 bases that match TRBD1. Germline V lookup: CDR1 LNHDA, CDR2 SQIVND (reference sequence). CDR3 length: 14 amino acids. V trimming: 5 bases; J trimming: 6 bases; junction bases outside the gene matches: 6. The CDR3 spells CASSGSGGSQPQHF. As DNA, the CDR3 is TGTGCCAGTAGTGGATCAGGGGGCTCTCAGCCCCAGCATTTT.

This clone turned up a few times. The chain is built from TRBV10-3 and TRBJ1-2; D might be TRBD1 (5 bases). In germline, CDR1 is ENHRY, CDR2 SYGVKD. CDR3 length: 19 amino acids. The V gene lost 0 bases and the J gene lost 1 base, with 21 bases spanning the gap. CDR3 bases: TGTGCCATCAGTGAGTCGGGTCCGCCCCCCTCACAGGTTAACTATGGCTACACCTTC. Translation gives CAISESGPPPSQVNYGYTF.

The gene calls are TRBV18 and TRBJ2-7, with TRBD1 matching over 8 bases. Per germline, CDR1 KGHSH and CDR2 LQKENI. This CDR3 spans 16 amino acids. Trimming cost V 3 bases and J 4 bases; bases outside gene matches: 11. CDR3 sequence: CASSPKTGAVAYEQYF. Written as DNA, the CDR3 is TGTGCCAGCTCACCCAAGACAGGGGCGGTTGCGTACGAGCAGTACTTC.

This chain joins TRBV4-2 and TRBJ2-3; 11 positions agree with TRBD2. The CDR3 length is 19 residues. Germline V lookup: CDR1 LGHNA, CDR2 YNFKEQ. With 0 bases clipped from V and 4 bases from J, the junction kept 12 bases outside the gene matches. CDR3 coding DNA: TGTGCCAGCAGCCAAGATCAAACTAGCGGGAGTGCCAGCTCAGATACGCAGTATTTT. This translates into CASSQDQTSGSASSDTQYF.

The V call is TRBV7-9, the J call TRBJ2-7, with 7 bases matching TRBD2. J gave up 6 bases and V 3 bases, and 2 bases lay outside the gene matches. The germline V gene encodes CDR1 SEHNR and CDR2 FQNEAQ (reference sequence). CDR3 length: 12 residues. The CDR3 reads CASSFSGGEQYF. CDR3 DNA sequence: TGTGCCAGCAGCTTTTCGGGGGGCGAGCAGTACTTC.

CDR3 loop: CASSTIAGGGETQYF. The CDR3 nucleotides read TGTGCCAGCAGCACTATAGCGGGAGGAGGAGAGACCCAGTACTTC. This chain joins TRBV7-2 and TRBJ2-5; TRBD2 matches 10 bases. The CDR3 extends over 15 amino acids. The V gene end was trimmed by 5 bases and the J gene end by 4 bases; junction bases not matched to a gene: 7. The V gene's germline CDR1 is SGHTA and CDR2 FQGNSA.

This clone was seen a single time. The chain uses TRBV11-1 and TRBJ2-1; D is unresolved. V was cut by 5 bases and J by 6 bases, with 11 bases left in between. The CDR3 is 13 amino acids. Per the germline V gene, CDR1 is SGHAT and CDR2 is FQDESV (reference sequence). CDR3 protein: CASSLPGSNEQFF. In nucleotides, the CDR3 is TGTGCCAGCAGCCTCCCTGGCAGCAATGAGCAGTTCTTC.

The chain couples TRBV7-8 to TRBJ2-3, with D maybe TRBD1 (6 bases). The CDR3 contains 13 residues. Germline CDR1 is SGHVS and CDR2 is FQNEAQ. V lost 5 bases to trimming and J lost 9 bases, with 15 bases between them. In nucleotides, the CDR3 is TGTGCCAGCAGCCTCTCAGGGGCTACGACGCAGTATTTT. This encodes CASSLSGATTQYF.